This T cell receptor beta chain stems from a study of cytomegalovirus exposure and HLA in healthy donors. The PCR was carried out with 60 Vbeta primers and 13 Jbeta primers. Clones were sequenced by immunoSEQ multiplex PCR, and TCRdb holds only the in-frame ones, with some missing. This table has about 150,000 clones, approximately 82% appearing once. V was clipped by 9 bases and J by 0 bases, with 13 bases between them. The CDR3 is 14 residues long. CDR1 and CDR2 from the germline V gene are LNHDA and SQIVND (reference sequence). The chain combines TRBV19 with TRBJ2-3; the D gene is possibly TRBD1 (5 bases). This clonotype was sampled from a man in his forties in good health and CMV-seronegative. Sequencing was carried out using PBMCs. CDR3 loop: CASTTDPSTDTQYF. CDR3 DNA: TGTGCCAGCACGACAGACCCTAGCACAGATACGCAGTATTTT.